This T cell receptor beta chain stems from a study of CD8+CD57+ T cells in acquired aplastic anemia. Turning to the study itself: Recorded DNA amounts for sorted CD4+ and CD8+ cells had an average of roughly 3.4 ug. Researchers reported that healthy donors averaged around 10 million reads for CD4+ cells.

Genomic DNA, the template, was used for profiling of the TCR beta VDJ and CDR3. Each CDR3 protein is one row after TCRdb ran MiXCR on the reads. The data show around 150,000 distinct CDR3 sequences, around 45% seen once. This clonotype was observed at least ten times. Its antigen remains unidentified. Study-wide results and caveats: CD8+ Simpson's diversity showed no significant patient-control difference. Patients and controls turned out to have more than 25 CD8+ CDR3 sequences in common.

Sample: sorted CD4+, CD8+, or CD8+CD57+ T cells (not recorded which) from PBMCs. This receptor was obtained from a human donor in good health.

CDR3 nucleotide sequence: TGCAGTGGCATGAACTACGAGCAGTACTTC. Translated: CSGMNYEQYF. The chain couples TRBV20-1 to TRBJ2-7, with no clear D. The CDR3 runs to 10 residues. Per germline, CDR1 DFQATT and CDR2 SNEGSKA (reference sequence). V was clipped by 7 bases and J by 3 bases, with 7 bases between them.